The 8 T cell receptor beta chains listed next were all sequenced from one sample in a study of human T cells and chemical hapten exposure. Total RNA came from unfractionated whole blood. Individual cDNA molecules had unique molecular identifiers attached to them by the library. TCRdb itself ran the reads through MiXCR, one entry per CDR3 protein. Of about 120,000 distinct CDR3 sequences listed, 6.5% to 10% are singletons. The sequencing sample was made of whole blood. Source of these receptors: a human donor in good health. Some clones in this sample may be carry-over from other donors' samples.

V and J are TRBV12-3 or TRBV12-4 and TRBJ2-3, with D possibly matching TRBD1 (7 bases). The V end lost 6 bases, the J end lost 4 bases, and 17 bases lay between the germline ends. This CDR3 has 15 residues. CDR3 coding DNA: TGTGCCAGCAGGGGGACAGTGGGAGGCCCAGATACGCAGTATTTT. Residues: CASRGTVGGPDTQYF.

Comment on this clonotype: A much larger clone differs by one base, so this may be a read error. The rearrangement uses TRBV29-1 and TRBJ2-5; weak D call: TRBD2 (6 bases). The CDR3 consists of 13 residues. Germline lookup yields CDR1 SQVTM and CDR2 ANQGSEA. Trimming shortened V by 4 bases and J by 9 bases, and 18 bases separated the two germline ends. CDR3 sequence (DNA): TGCAGCGTTGGCCGCGGAGGGACGAAGTCCCAGTACTTC. Translating it yields CSVGRGGTKSQYF.

This clonotype has a count of ten or more. V usage is TRBV4-3 and J usage is TRBJ1-2, with D possibly TRBD1 on 6 matching bases. Trimming took 1 base from V and 6 from J, leaving 9 bases between them. CDR1 LGHNA and CDR2 YSLEER come from the germline V gene. The CDR3 loop spans 13 amino acids. CDR3: CASSQVQGNGYTF. CDR3 in DNA: TGCGCCAGCAGCCAAGTCCAGGGGAATGGCTACACCTTC.

This clonotype was counted a few times. The chain has TRBV19 and TRBJ1-5; D remains unclear. The CDR3 covers 18 residues. V was pared by 3 bases and J by 3 bases, with 21 bases between. CDR1 LNHDA and CDR2 SQIVND come from the germline V gene (reference sequence). DNA of the CDR3: TGTGCCAGTAGTATCAGGCTCGGGCCAACCGCCTTCAATCAGCCCCAGCATTTT. It is translated as CASSIRLGPTAFNQPQHF.

This clonotype showed up many times. The rearrangement joins TRBV4-3 to TRBJ1-3; D remains ambiguous. This CDR3 region has 20 residues. Germline assignment: CDR1 LGHNA and CDR2 YSLEER. The ends were cut back, 0 bases at V and 0 bases at J, with 21 bases in the middle. CDR3 residues: CASSQERRRALVDSGNTIYF. The CDR3 bases are TGCGCCAGCAGCCAAGAGAGGAGGAGGGCATTAGTTGACTCTGGAAACACCATATATTTT.

V is TRBV7-8 and J is TRBJ2-4; 9 nucleotides agree with TRBD1. The germline V gene encodes CDR1 SGHVS and CDR2 FQNEAQ. J lost 4 bases, V lost 6 bases, and 16 bases had no gene match. This CDR3 is 18 amino acids long. CDR3: CASSPLVPSGTGKNIQYF. CDR3 sequence (DNA): TGTGCCAGCAGTCCCCTCGTCCCCTCCGGGACAGGGAAAAACATTCAGTACTTC.

This clonotype has more than one count but fewer than ten. This chain links TRBV25-1 with TRBJ2-1; TRBD2 agrees at 9 bases. The CDR3 length is 15 residues. Germline trimming cut 3 bases from V and 6 bases from J; bases unmatched to any gene: 6. Germline V gene lookup returns CDR1 MGHDK and CDR2 SYGVNS. The CDR3 DNA is TGTGCCAGCAGTGATGTGGAGCGGGAGGTCAATGAGCAGTTCTTC. This sequence encodes CASSDVEREVNEQFF.

The chain carries TRBV6-1 and TRBJ2-7, with D hard to call. The CDR3 length is 13 residues. The germline V and J ends were trimmed by 0 bases and 2 bases, with 5 bases remaining between them. Germline CDR1 reads MNHNS; CDR2 reads SASEGT. The CDR3 loop reads CASSEAAPYEQYF. CDR3 coding DNA: TGTGCCAGCAGTGAAGCGGCCCCCTACGAGCAGTACTTC.